These T cell receptor beta chains were read from a single sample in a study of blood T cell repertoires in COVID-19. Clones were read by immunoSEQ multiplex PCR, and TCRdb kept only the in-frame ones, dropping some. The sample has some 260,000 clones; roughly 84% are singletons. Sequencing used peripheral blood. Receptors originate from a woman aged 35 to 49 with active or convalescent COVID-19. CDR3s include the opening cysteine and the closing phenylalanine or tryptophan. The order of the fields is V gene, D gene, clone size, J gene, CDR3 length, CDR3 protein, CDR3 DNA. A D gene is named only where the DNA matches it firmly. For some rows the clone size is stated as once, few or many, or as a class when expanded; others skip it.

TRBV7-9	TRBD1	NA	TRBJ2-7	13	CASSPTTGVEQYF	TGTGCCAGCAGCCCTACGACAGGGGTCGAGCAGTACTTC
TRBV29-1	NA	few	TRBJ2-7	11	CSVRLSYEQYF	TGCAGCGTCCGACTGAGCTACGAGCAGTACTTC
TRBV11-2	TRBD1	few	TRBJ1-6	15	CASSLAPGQGSPLHF	TGTGCCAGCAGCTTAGCCCCGGGACAGGGGTCCCCCCTCCACTTT
TRBV29-1	TRBD1	NA	TRBJ2-2	14	CSVGWTGNTGELFF	TGCAGCGTTGGATGGACAGGGAACACCGGGGAGCTGTTTTTT
TRBV6-5	TRBD2	NA	TRBJ2-5	15	CASSYSPGGQETQYF	TGTGCCAGCAGTTACTCACCGGGAGGACAAGAGACCCAGTACTTC
TRBV5-1	NA	once	TRBJ2-5	14	CASSSPGIQETQYF	TGCGCCAGCAGCTCCCCAGGGATCCAAGAGACCCAGTACTTC
TRBV6-5	TRBD1	NA	TRBJ1-1	16	CASSFRTGVMNTEAFF	TGTGCCAGCAGTTTCCGGACAGGGGTGATGAACACTGAAGCTTTCTTT
TRBV3-1/TRBV3-2	NA	NA	TRBJ1-2	14	CASSQVSANYGYTF	TGTGCCAGCAGCCAAGTGTCCGCGAACTATGGCTACACCTTC
TRBV3-1/TRBV3-2	TRBD2	many	TRBJ2-3	16	CASSQASGGSTDTQYF	TGTGCCAGCAGCCAGGCGAGCGGGGGGAGCACAGATACGCAGTATTTT
TRBV2	NA	once	TRBJ2-5	13	CATHPTRQETQYF	TGTGCCACCCATCCCACTAGACAAGAGACCCAGTACTTC
TRBV20-1	NA	many	TRBJ1-1	11	CSASPLREAFF	TGCAGTGCCTCACCGTTGCGAGAAGCTTTCTTT
TRBV5-1	TRBD2	NA	TRBJ2-5	17	CASSRAPSAGGGETQYF	TGCGCCAGCAGCAGGGCCCCTTCCGCGGGGGGCGGAGAGACCCAGTACTTC
TRBV6-5	NA	NA	TRBJ1-1	15	CASSYQAGRDTEAFF	TGTGCCAGCAGTTACCAGGCCGGCAGGGACACTGAAGCTTTCTTT
TRBV6-5	TRBD1	once	TRBJ1-2	14	CASRRGTGNYGYTF	TGTGCCAGCCGACGAGGGACAGGAAACTATGGCTACACCTTC
TRBV6-6	NA	once	TRBJ1-1	11	CASSYPTGTFF	TGTGCCAGCAGTTACCCGACAGGAACTTTCTTT
TRBV5-6	TRBD1	many	TRBJ1-5	15	CASSLQDRNNQPQHF	TGTGCCAGCAGCTTGCAGGACAGGAACAATCAGCCCCAGCATTTT
TRBV28	TRBD1	NA	TRBJ1-5	15	CASGTGGMSNQPQHF	TGTGCCAGTGGAACAGGGGGAATGAGCAATCAGCCCCAGCATTTT
TRBV19	TRBD1	NA	TRBJ1-5	16	CASSTPGDRLNQPQHF	TGTGCCAGTAGTACGCCTGGGGACAGGCTCAATCAGCCCCAGCATTTT
TRBV9	NA	once	TRBJ1-5	14	CASSGDMPSQPQHF	TGTGCCAGCAGCGGGGACATGCCGTCGCAGCCCCAGCATTTT
TRBV6-4	NA	NA	TRBJ1-5	14	CATGTEGLQQPQHF	TGTGCCACCGGGACGGAGGGCCTACAACAGCCCCAGCATTTT
TRBV11-2	TRBD1	NA	TRBJ1-1	12	CASSVTGRGAFF	TGTGCCAGCAGCGTGACAGGGAGAGGAGCTTTCTTT
TRBV6-5	TRBD1	NA	TRBJ1-4	14	CASRDRGANEKLFF	TGTGCCAGCAGGGACAGGGGGGCTAATGAAAAACTGTTTTTT
TRBV29-1	TRBD1	NA	TRBJ1-4	14	CSVEGQATNEKLFF	TGCAGCGTTGAGGGACAGGCAACTAATGAAAAACTGTTTTTT
TRBV6-5	TRBD1	once	TRBJ1-3	15	CASSKWDRDRNTIYF	TGTGCCAGCAGTAAATGGGACAGGGATAGAAACACCATATATTTT
TRBV30	NA	NA	TRBJ1-2	12	CAWSRADYGYTF	TGTGCCTGGTCCAGGGCGGATTATGGCTACACCTTC
TRBV2	NA	NA	TRBJ1-4	12	CASLRVREKLFF	TGTGCCAGCCTCAGGGTTCGGGAAAAACTGTTTTTT
TRBV19	TRBD1	NA	TRBJ2-1	15	CASSTRQGPYNEQFF	TGTGCCAGTAGTACGAGACAGGGGCCTTACAATGAGCAGTTCTTC